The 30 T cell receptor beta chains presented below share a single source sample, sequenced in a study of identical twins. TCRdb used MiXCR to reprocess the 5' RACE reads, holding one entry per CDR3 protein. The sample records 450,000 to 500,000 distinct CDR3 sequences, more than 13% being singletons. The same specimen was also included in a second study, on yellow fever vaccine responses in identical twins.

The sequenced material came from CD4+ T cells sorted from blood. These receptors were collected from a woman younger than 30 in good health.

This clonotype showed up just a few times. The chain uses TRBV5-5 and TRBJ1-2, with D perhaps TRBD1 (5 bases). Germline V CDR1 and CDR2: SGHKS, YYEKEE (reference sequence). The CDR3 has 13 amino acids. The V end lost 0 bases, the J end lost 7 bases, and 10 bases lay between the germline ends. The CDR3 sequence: CASSLEGQRGYTF. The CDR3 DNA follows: TGTGCCAGCAGCTTGGAGGGGCAGCGTGGCTACACCTTC.

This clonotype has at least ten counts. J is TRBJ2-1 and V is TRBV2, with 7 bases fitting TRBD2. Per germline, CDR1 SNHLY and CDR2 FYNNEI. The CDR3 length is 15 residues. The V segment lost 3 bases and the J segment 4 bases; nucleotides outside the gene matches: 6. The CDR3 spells CASSELASGYNEQFF. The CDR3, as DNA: TGTGCCAGCAGTGAGCTGGCTAGCGGATACAATGAGCAGTTCTTC. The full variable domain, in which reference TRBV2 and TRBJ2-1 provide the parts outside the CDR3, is EPEVTQTPSHQVTQMGQEVILRCVPISNHLYFYWYRQILGQKVEFLVSFYNNEISEKSEIFDDQFSVERPDGSNFTLKIRSTKLEDSAMYFCASSELASGYNEQFFGPGTRLTVL.

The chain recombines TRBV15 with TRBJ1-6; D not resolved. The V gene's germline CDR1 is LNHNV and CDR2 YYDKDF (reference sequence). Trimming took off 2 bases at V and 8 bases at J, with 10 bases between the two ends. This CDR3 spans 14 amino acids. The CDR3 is CATSRSLRDSPLHF. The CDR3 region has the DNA TGTGCCACCAGCAGATCTCTGAGGGATTCACCCCTCCACTTT.

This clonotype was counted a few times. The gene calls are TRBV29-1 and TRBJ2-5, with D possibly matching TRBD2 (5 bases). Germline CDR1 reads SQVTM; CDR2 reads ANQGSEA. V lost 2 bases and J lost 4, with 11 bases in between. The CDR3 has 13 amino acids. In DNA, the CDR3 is TGCAGCGTTGAATTGGTCCGGGGAGAGACCCAGTACTTC. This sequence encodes CSVELVRGETQYF.

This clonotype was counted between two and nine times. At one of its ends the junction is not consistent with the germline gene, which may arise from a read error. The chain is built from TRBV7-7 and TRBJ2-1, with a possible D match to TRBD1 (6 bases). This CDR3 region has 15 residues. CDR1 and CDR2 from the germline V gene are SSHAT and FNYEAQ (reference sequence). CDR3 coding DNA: TGTGCTAGCAGCTTAGACGAACAGGGTCGGAGTGAGCAGTTCTTC. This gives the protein CASSLDEQGRSEQFF.

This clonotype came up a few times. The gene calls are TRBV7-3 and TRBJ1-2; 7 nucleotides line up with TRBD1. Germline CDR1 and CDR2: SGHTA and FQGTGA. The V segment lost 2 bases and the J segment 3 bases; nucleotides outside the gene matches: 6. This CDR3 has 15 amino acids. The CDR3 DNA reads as TGTGCCAGCAGCTTAGGAGGGGGCGAGGACTATGGCTACACCTTC. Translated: CASSLGGGEDYGYTF.

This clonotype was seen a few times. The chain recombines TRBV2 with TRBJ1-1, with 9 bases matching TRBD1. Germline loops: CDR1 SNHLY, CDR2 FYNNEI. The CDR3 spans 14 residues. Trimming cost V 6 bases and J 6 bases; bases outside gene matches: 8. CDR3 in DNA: TGTGCCAGCAGCCTCCGGGACAGGGAGGCTGAAGCTTTCTTT. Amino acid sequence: CASSLRDREAEAFF.

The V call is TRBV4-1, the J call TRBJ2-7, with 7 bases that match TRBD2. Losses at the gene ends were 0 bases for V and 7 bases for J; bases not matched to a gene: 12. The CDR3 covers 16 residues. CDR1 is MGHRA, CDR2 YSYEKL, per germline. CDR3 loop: CASSQDQDTGAGEQYF. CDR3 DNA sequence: TGCGCCAGCAGCCAAGATCAGGACACGGGAGCGGGAGAGCAGTACTTC.

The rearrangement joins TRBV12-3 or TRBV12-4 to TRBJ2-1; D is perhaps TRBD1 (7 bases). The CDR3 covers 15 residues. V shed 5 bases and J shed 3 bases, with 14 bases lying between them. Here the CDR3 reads CASSKQGTFYNEQFF. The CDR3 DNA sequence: TGTGCCAGCAGTAAACAGGGGACTTTCTACAATGAGCAGTTCTTC.

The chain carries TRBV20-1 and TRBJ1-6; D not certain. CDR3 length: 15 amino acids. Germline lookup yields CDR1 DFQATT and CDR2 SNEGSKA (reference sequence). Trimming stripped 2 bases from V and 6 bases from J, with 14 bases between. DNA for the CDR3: TGCAGTGCTAGACAATCGGCAGACCTTAATTCACCCCTCCACTTT. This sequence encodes CSARQSADLNSPLHF.

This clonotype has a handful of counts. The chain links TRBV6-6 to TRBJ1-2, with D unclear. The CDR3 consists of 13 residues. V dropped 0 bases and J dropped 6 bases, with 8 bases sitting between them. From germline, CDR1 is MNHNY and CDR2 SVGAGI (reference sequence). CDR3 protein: CASSYSIRDGYTF. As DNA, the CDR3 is TGTGCCAGCAGTTACTCTATTAGGGATGGCTACACCTTC.

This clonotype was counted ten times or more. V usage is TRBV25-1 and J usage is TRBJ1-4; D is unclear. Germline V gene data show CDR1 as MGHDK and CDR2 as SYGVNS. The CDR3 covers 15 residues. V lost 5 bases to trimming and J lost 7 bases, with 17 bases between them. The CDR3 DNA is TGTGCCAGCAGTACCACACTTAAAAACACTGAAAAACTGTTTTTT. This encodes CASSTTLKNTEKLFF.

CDR3 sequence (DNA): TGTGCCAGCAGTTACCGAGTTGGCACCACAGATACGCAGTATTTT. It codes for CASSYRVGTTDTQYF. This sequence joins TRBV6-7 and TRBJ2-3; D call uncertain. TRBV6-7 is designated an ORF whose function remains uncertain. The CDR3 runs to 15 residues. V lost 2 bases to trimming and J lost 2 bases, with 11 bases between them.

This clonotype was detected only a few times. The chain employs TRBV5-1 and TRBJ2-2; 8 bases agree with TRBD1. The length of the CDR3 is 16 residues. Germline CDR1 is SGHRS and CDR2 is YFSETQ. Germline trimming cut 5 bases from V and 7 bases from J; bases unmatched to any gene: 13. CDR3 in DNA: TGCGCCAGCAGTCCCTATGGACAGGGTAACCTCGGGGAGCTGTTTTTT. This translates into CASSPYGQGNLGELFF.

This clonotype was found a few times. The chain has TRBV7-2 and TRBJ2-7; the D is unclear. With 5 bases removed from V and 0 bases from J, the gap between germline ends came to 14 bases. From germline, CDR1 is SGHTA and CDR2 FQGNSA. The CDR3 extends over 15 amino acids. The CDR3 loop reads CASSPANRPSYEQYF. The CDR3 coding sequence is TGTGCCAGCAGCCCTGCGAACCGTCCCTCCTACGAGCAGTACTTC. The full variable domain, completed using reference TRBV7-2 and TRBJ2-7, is GAGVSQSPSNKVTEKGKDVELRCDPISGHTALYWYRQSLGQGLEFLIYFQGNSAPDKSGLPSDRFSAERTGGSVSTLTIQRTQQEDSAVYLCASSPANRPSYEQYFGPGTRLTVT.

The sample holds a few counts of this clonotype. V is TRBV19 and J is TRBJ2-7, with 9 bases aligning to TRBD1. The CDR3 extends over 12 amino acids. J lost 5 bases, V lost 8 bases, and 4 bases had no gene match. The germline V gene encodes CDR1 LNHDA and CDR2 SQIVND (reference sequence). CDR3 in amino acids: CASRDRADEQYF. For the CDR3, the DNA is TGTGCCAGTCGGGACAGGGCCGACGAGCAGTACTTC.

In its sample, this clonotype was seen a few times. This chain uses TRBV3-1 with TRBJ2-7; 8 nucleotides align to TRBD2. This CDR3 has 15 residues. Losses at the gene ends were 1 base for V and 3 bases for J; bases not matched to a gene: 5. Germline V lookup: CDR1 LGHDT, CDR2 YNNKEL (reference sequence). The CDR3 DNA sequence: TGTGCCAGCAGCCAAGGGACTAGCCGAAACTACGAGCAGTACTTC. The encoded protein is CASSQGTSRNYEQYF.

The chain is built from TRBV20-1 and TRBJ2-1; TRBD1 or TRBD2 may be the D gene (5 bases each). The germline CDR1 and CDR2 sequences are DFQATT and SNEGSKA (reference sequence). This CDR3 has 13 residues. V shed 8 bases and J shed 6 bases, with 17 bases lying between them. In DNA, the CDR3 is TGCAGTATCGGGACCACTCTCGCCAATGAGCAGTTCTTC. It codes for CSIGTTLANEQFF.

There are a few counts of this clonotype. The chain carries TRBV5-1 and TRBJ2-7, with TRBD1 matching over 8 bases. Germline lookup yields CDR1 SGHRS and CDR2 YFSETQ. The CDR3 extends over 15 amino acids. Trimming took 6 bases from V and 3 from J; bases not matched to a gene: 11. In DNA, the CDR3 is TGCGCCAGCACCCCAACCAGGGGGCAATTCTACGAGCAGTACTTC. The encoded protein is CASTPTRGQFYEQYF.

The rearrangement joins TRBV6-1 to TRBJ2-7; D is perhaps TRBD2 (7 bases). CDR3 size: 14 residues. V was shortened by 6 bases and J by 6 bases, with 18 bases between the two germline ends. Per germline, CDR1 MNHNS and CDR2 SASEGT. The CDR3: CASSQVRGLVEQYF. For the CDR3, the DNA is TGTGCCAGCAGCCAAGTGCGGGGGCTGGTCGAGCAGTACTTC.

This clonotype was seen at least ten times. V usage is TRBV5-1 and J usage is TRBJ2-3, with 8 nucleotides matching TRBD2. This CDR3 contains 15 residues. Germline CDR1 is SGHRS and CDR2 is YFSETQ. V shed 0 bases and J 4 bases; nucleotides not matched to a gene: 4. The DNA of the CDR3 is TGCGCCAGCAGCTTGGACGGGAGGGCCCCAGATACGCAGTATTTT. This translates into CASSLDGRAPDTQYF.

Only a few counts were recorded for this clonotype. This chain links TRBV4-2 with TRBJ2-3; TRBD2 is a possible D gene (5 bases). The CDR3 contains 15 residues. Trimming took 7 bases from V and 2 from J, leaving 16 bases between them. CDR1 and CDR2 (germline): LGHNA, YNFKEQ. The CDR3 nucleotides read TGTGCCAGCAACAAGTTTACGGGGTCCACAGATACGCAGTATTTT. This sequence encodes CASNKFTGSTDTQYF.

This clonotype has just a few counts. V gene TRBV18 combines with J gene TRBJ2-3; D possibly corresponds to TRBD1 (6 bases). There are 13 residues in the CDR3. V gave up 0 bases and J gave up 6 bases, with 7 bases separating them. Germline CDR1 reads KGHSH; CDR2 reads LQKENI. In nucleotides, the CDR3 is TGTGCCAGCTCACCACCGCAGGGGGATACGCAGTATTTT. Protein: CASSPPQGDTQYF.

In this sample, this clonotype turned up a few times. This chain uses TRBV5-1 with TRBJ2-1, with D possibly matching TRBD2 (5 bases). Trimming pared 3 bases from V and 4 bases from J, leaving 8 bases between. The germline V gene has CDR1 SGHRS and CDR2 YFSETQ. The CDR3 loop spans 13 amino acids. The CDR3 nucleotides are TGCGCCAGCAGCTCCTCGGGGTACAATGAGCAGTTCTTC. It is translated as CASSSSGYNEQFF. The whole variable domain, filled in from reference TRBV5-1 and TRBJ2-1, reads KAGVTQTPRYLIKTRGQQVTLSCSPISGHRSVSWYQQTPGQGLQFLFEYFSETQRNKGNFPGRFSGRQFSNSRSEMNVSTLELGDSALYLCASSSSGYNEQFFGPGTRLTVL.

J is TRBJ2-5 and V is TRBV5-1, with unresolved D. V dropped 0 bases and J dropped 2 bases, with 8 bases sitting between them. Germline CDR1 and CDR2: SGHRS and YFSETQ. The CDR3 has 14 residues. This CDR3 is CASSLEGIQETQYF. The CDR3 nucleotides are TGCGCCAGCAGCTTGGAGGGAATACAAGAGACCCAGTACTTC.

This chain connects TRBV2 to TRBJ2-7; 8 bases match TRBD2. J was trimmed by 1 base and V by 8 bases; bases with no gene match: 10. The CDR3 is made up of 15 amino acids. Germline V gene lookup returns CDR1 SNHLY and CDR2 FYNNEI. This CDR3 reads CASRWGAGASYEQYF. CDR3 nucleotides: TGTGCCAGCCGATGGGGAGCGGGGGCGTCCTACGAGCAGTACTTC. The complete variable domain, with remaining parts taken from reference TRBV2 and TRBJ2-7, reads EPEVTQTPSHQVTQMGQEVILRCVPISNHLYFYWYRQILGQKVEFLVSFYNNEISEKSEIFDDQFSVERPDGSNFTLKIRSTKLEDSAMYFCASRWGAGASYEQYFGPGTRLTVT.

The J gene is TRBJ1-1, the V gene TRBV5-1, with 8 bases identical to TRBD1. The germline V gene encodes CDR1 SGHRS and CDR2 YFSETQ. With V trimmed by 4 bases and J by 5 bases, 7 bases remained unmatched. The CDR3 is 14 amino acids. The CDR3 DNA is TGCGCCAGCAGCAGAACAGGGGGAGGTACTGAAGCTTTCTTT. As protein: CASSRTGGGTEAFF.

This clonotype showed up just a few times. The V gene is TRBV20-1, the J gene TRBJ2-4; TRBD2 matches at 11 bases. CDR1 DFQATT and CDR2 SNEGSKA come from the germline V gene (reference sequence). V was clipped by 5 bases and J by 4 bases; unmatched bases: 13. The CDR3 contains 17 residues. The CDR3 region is CSAGTLLAGVAKNIQYF. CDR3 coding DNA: TGCAGTGCTGGGACGCTACTAGCGGGAGTTGCTAAAAACATTCAGTACTTC.

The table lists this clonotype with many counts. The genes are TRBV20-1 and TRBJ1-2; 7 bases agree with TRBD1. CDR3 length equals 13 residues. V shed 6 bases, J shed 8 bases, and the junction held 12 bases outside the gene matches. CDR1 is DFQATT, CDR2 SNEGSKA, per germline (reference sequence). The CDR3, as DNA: TGCAGTGCCACCCGGGACAGTCGTTGGGGCTACACCTTC. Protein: CSATRDSRWGYTF.

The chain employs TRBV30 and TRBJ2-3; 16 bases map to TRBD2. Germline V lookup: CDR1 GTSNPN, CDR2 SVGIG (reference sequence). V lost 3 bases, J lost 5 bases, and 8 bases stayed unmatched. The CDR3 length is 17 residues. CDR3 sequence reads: CAWSPGLAGGRGDTQYF. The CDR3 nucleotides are TGTGCCTGGAGCCCGGGACTAGCGGGGGGGCGCGGAGATACGCAGTATTTT.